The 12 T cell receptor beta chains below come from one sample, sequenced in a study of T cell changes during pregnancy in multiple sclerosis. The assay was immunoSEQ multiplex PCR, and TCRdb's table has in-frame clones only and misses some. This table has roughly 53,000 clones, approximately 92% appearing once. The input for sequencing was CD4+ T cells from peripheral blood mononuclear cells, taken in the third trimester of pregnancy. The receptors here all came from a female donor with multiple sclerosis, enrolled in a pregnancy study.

Here the CDR3 reads CASSILPGQGYNQPQHF. The CDR3 DNA sequence: TGTGCCAGTAGTATCCTACCGGGACAGGGGTACAATCAGCCCCAGCATTTT. This rearrangement joins TRBV19 to TRBJ1-5, with 10 bases that match TRBD1. The CDR3 consists of 17 residues. Germline-derived CDR1 and CDR2 are LNHDA and SQIVND (reference sequence). V dropped 3 bases and J dropped 3; count of bases not matched to a gene: 8. Combining the CDR3 with reference TRBV19 and TRBJ1-5 gives the whole variable domain DGGITQSPKYLFRKEGQNVTLSCEQNLNHDAMYWYRQDPGQGLRLIYYSQIVNDFQKGDIAEGYSVSREKKESFPLTVTSAQKNPTAFYLCASSILPGQGYNQPQHFGDGTRLSIL.

The CDR3 sequence: CASSSGLAGVSYEQYF. The CDR3 DNA is TGCGCCAGCAGCTCCGGACTAGCGGGAGTGTCCTACGAGCAGTACTTC. The gene calls are TRBV5-1 and TRBJ2-7; 13 nucleotides line up with TRBD2. V was pared by 3 bases and J by 1 base, with 4 bases of the junction left unmatched. CDR3 length: 16 amino acids. The V gene's germline CDR1 is SGHRS and CDR2 YFSETQ. Full variable domain (outside the CDR3, taken from reference TRBV5-1 and TRBJ2-7): KAGVTQTPRYLIKTRGQQVTLSCSPISGHRSVSWYQQTPGQGLQFLFEYFSETQRNKGNFPGRFSGRQFSNSRSEMNVSTLELGDSALYLCASSSGLAGVSYEQYFGPGTRLTVT.

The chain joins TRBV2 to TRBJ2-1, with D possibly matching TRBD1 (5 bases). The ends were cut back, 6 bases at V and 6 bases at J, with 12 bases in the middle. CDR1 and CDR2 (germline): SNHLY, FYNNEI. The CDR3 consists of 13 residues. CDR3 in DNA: TGTGCCAGCAGCAGGGATAAACGCAATGAGCAGTTCTTC. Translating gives CASSRDKRNEQFF.

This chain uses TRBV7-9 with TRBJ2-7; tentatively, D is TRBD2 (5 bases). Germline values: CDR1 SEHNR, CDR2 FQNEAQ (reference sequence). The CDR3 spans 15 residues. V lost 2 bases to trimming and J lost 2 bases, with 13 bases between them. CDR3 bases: TGTGCCAGCAGCTTATTACCCCCCGGGGCCTACGAGCAGTACTTC. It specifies CASSLLPPGAYEQYF.

The CDR3 DNA is TGTGCCAGCAGCTTAGACAGGACCTTCGAAGCTTTCTTT. It translates to CASSLDRTFEAFF. V gene TRBV7-2 combines with J gene TRBJ1-1; D is perhaps TRBD1 (5 bases). Germline values: CDR1 SGHTA, CDR2 FQGNSA. The V and J ends lost 1 base and 8 bases respectively, with 11 bases between them. The CDR3 contains 13 residues.

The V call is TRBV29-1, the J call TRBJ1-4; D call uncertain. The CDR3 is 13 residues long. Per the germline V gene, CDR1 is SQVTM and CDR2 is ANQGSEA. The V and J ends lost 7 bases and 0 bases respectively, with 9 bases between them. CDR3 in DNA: TGCAGCGCCGGGTACTCAACTAATGAAAAACTGTTTTTT. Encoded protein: CSAGYSTNEKLFF.

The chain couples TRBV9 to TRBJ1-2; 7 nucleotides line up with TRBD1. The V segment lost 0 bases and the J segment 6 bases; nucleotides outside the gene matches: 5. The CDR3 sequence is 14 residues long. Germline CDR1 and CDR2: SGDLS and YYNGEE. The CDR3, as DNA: TGTGCCAGCAGCGTAGTGACAGGGACGGATGGCTACACCTTC. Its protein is CASSVVTGTDGYTF. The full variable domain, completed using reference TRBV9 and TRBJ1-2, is DSGVTQTPKHLITATGQRVTLRCSPRSGDLSVYWYQQSLDQGLQFLIQYYNGEERAKGNILERFSAQQFPDLHSELNLSSLELGDSALYFCASSVVTGTDGYTFGSGTRLTVV.

This chain's CDR3 is CASSFGHPQEQPQHF. The CDR3 bases are TGTGCCAGCAGCTTCGGACACCCCCAGGAGCAGCCCCAGCATTTT. This sequence joins TRBV7-2 and TRBJ1-5; D might be TRBD1 (5 bases). The CDR3 sequence is 15 residues long. V was pared by 3 bases and J by 7 bases, with 16 bases between. The V gene's germline CDR1 is SGHTA and CDR2 FQGNSA. Complete variable domain (other parts from reference TRBV7-2 and TRBJ1-5): GAGVSQSPSNKVTEKGKDVELRCDPISGHTALYWYRQSLGQGLEFLIYFQGNSAPDKSGLPSDRFSAERTGGSVSTLTIQRTQQEDSAVYLCASSFGHPQEQPQHFGDGTRLSIL.

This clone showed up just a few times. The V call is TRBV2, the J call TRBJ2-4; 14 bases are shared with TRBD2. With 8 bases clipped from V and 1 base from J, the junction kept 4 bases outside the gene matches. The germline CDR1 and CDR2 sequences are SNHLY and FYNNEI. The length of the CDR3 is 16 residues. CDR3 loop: CASRGTSGGAKNIQYF. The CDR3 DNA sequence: TGTGCCAGCCGAGGGACTAGCGGGGGTGCCAAAAACATTCAGTACTTC.

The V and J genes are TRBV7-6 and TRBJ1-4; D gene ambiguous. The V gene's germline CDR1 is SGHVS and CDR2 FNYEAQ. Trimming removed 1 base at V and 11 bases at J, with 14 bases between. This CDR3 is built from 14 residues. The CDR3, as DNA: TGTGCCAGCAGCTTAGGGGTATCTGAGGCCAAACTGTTTTTT. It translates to CASSLGVSEAKLFF.

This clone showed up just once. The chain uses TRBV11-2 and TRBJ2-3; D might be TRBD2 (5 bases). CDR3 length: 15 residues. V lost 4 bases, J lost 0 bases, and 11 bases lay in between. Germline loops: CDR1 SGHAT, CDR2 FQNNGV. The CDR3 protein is CASSSGGYSTDTQYF. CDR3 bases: TGTGCCAGCAGCTCCGGAGGTTATAGCACAGATACGCAGTATTTT.

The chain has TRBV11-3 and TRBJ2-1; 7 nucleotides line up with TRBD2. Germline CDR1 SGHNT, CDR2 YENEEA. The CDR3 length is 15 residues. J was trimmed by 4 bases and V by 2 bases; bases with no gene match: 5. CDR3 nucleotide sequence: TGTGCCAGCAGCTTATCAGCGGGGCCTTACAATGAGCAGTTCTTC. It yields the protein CASSLSAGPYNEQFF.